This TCR beta chain was captured in a study of Tregs in tolerant kidney transplant recipients. Study in general: Sorting of CD4+CD25+CD127- cells followed approximately three-day belatacept mixed lymphocyte reactions, sometimes with roughly 5-day graft donor restimulation.

This table comes from immunoSEQ multiplex PCR, and its TCRdb copy is limited to in-frame clones, with some not included. The sample has fewer than 45,000 clones, about 95% seen once. Comments on this clone: Its antigen is not known.

The V and J ends lost 3 bases and 6 bases, in that order; junction bases with no gene match: 10. The germline V gene has CDR1 SGHRS and CDR2 YFSETQ. The length of the CDR3 is 15 residues. Study findings and constraints: The small number of patients limits these findings pending further validation. The most relevant donor-specific Treg TCRbeta repertoire apparently came from expansion with activated donor B cells.

What was sequenced was Tregs from blood cultured with allogeneic cells. This TCR was sampled from a human donor in good health. The V call is TRBV5-1, the J call TRBJ1-2; 8 nucleotides line up with TRBD1. The CDR3 is CASSSSPDRANGYTF. CDR3 DNA: TGCGCCAGCAGCTCTTCCCCGGACAGGGCGAATGGCTACACCTTC.